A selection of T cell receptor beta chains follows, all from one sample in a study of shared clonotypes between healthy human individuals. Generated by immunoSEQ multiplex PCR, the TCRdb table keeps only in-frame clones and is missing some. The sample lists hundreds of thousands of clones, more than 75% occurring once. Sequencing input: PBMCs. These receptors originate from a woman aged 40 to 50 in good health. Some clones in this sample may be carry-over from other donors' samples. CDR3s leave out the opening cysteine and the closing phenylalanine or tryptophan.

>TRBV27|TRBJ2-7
ASSWDYKYEQY
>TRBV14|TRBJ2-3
ASSPGRADTQY
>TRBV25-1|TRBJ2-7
ASSAGGDEQY
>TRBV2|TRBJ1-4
ASSGAGGEEYEKLF
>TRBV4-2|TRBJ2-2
ASSQESSGRLGYTGELF
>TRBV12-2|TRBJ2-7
ASRPQTREPEEQY
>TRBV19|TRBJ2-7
ASSILAGTYEQY
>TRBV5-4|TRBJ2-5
ASSSMTSSQETQY
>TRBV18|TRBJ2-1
ASSPRDRVYNEQF
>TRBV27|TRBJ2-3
ASSLGTSGRGTQY
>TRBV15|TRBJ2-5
ATSRDKGAGGAGTQY
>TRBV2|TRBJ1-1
ASTTRTGGLMNTEAF
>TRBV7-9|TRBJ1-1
ASSLSGTANTEAF
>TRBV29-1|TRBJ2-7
SVDPTGGRYEQY
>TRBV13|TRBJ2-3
ASSGGPGGGTDTQY